A single T cell receptor beta chain is shown here with its context. CDR1 is LNHDA, CDR2 SQIVND, per germline (reference sequence). Trimming took 4 bases from V and 4 from J; bases not matched to a gene: 10. The length of the CDR3 is 15 residues. This entry is derived from a study of blood T cell repertoires in COVID-19. Turning to the study itself: The cDNA or gDNA used as material had been derived from T cells, B-cell-depleted T cells, or PBMCs.

Libraries were prepared by immunoSEQ multiplex PCR; TCRdb keeps only in-frame clonotypes and omits some of them. This table holds roughly 180,000 clones, roughly four fifths found once. The study drew participants aged about 18 to 95 years from about two dozen US areas. The material sequenced was PBMCs or T cells enriched from blood (not recorded which). V usage is TRBV19 and J usage is TRBJ2-7; TRBD2 agrees at 7 bases. The clonotype originates from a man between 35 and 55 years old who had recovered from COVID-19. This CDR3 is CASSSGSTSAYEQYF. The CDR3 region has the DNA TGTGCCAGTAGTAGCGGGTCAACTAGCGCTTACGAGCAGTACTTC.